The 25 T cell receptor beta chains below come from one sample, sequenced in a study of response to subunit inactivated influenza vaccine. Via MiXCR, TCRdb re-called the RT-PCR reads, giving one row per CDR3 protein. The sample has about half a million distinct CDR3 sequences; approximately 11% are singletons. This specimen was PBMCs from blood, taken roughly 46 days after vaccination. These receptors all stem from a man over 45 who received an inactivated influenza vaccine.

This rearrangement joins TRBV7-9 to TRBJ1-1; 8 bases are shared with TRBD1. This CDR3 has 13 residues. Germline-derived CDR1 and CDR2 are SEHNR and FQNEAQ (reference sequence). V was clipped by 7 bases and J by 5 bases; unmatched bases: 6. DNA for the CDR3: TGTGCCAGCACCCCAGGGGGCCGTACTGAAGCTTTCTTT. The encoded protein is CASTPGGRTEAFF.

This clonotype came up a few times. The chain is built from TRBV6-1 and TRBJ1-5, with 9 bases aligning to TRBD1. J was trimmed by 4 bases and V by 7 bases; bases with no gene match: 2. Germline V gene sequence: CDR1 MNHNS, CDR2 SASEGT. This CDR3 has 13 amino acids. The CDR3 reads CASTGQGNQPQHF. The CDR3 nucleotides are TGTGCCAGCACCGGACAGGGGAATCAGCCCCAGCATTTT.

CDR3 sequence reads: CASSLEVFTSTGGKLFF. The DNA for the CDR3 is TGTGCCAGCAGCTTAGAAGTTTTCACGTCCACAGGTGGAAAACTGTTTTTT. The V call is TRBV11-2, the J call TRBJ1-4; weak D call: TRBD1 (5 bases). The germline CDR1 and CDR2 sequences are SGHAT and FQNNGV. The CDR3 runs 17 residues. With 0 bases removed from V and 10 bases from J, the gap between germline ends came to 21 bases.

This clonotype was detected ten times or more. The V gene is TRBV14, the J gene TRBJ2-2; D not resolved. Germline CDR1 is SGHDN and CDR2 is FVKESK. The ends were cut back, 3 bases at V and 6 bases at J, with 8 bases in the middle. This CDR3 comprises 13 residues. The CDR3 DNA follows: TGTGCCAGCAGCCAGCACGAGGCCGGGGAGCTGTTTTTT. Translation gives CASSQHEAGELFF.

This clonotype occurred a few times. The chain uses TRBV28 and TRBJ2-1; 10 bases are shared with TRBD1. The CDR3 is made up of 14 amino acids. Germline V CDR1 and CDR2: MDHEN, SYDVKM. J gave up 7 bases and V 7 bases, and 7 bases lay outside the gene matches. CDR3 sequence (DNA): TGTGCCAGCACCGTGGGACAGGGGCTGAATGAGCAGTTCTTC. It translates to CASTVGQGLNEQFF.

The V gene is TRBV7-9, the J gene TRBJ1-2; D remains unclear. V lost 7 bases, J lost 8 bases, and 20 bases lay in between. The germline V gene encodes CDR1 SEHNR and CDR2 FQNEAQ (reference sequence). The CDR3 spans 14 residues. Here the CDR3 DNA reads TGTGCCAGCAAAGGAGAGGCTTGGCCTCCGGGCTACACCTTC. This codes for CASKGEAWPPGYTF.

This clonotype was picked up a small number of times. The gene calls are TRBV7-6 and TRBJ2-3, with 7 bases fitting TRBD2. CDR3 length: 15 amino acids. Germline lookup yields CDR1 SGHVS and CDR2 FNYEAQ. J gave up 3 bases and V 7 bases, and 10 bases lay outside the gene matches. CDR3 bases: TGTGCCAGCACCGTGACTAGCCTCCCTACAGATACGCAGTATTTT. It specifies CASTVTSLPTDTQYF.

This clonotype showed up just a few times. The V call is TRBV18, the J call TRBJ2-7, with D perhaps matching TRBD1 (5 bases). The V and J ends lost 2 bases and 6 bases respectively, with 11 bases between them. The CDR3 runs 13 residues. Germline CDR1 KGHSH, CDR2 LQKENI. The DNA of the CDR3 is TGTGCCAGCTCACCATCAGGGTTCATCGAGCAGTACTTC. Residues: CASSPSGFIEQYF. Filled out from reference TRBV18 and TRBJ2-7, the complete variable domain reads NAGVMQNPRHLVRRRGQEARLRCSPMKGHSHVYWYRQLPEEGLKFMVYLQKENIIDESGMPKERFSAEFPKEGPSILRIQQVVRGDSAAYFCASSPSGFIEQYFGPGTRLTVT.

This clonotype was counted between two and nine times. The junction departs from the called germline gene at one end, perhaps through a read error. The chain combines TRBV29-1 with TRBJ1-3, with D unclear. CDR3 length: 15 residues. Germline V CDR1 and CDR2: SQVTM, ANQGSEA. The CDR3, as DNA: TGCAGCGTGGAAGACATTGGAACCGGTGGAAACACCATATATTTT. Translation: CSVEDIGTGGNTIYF.

This clonotype was counted at least ten times. The chain combines TRBV29-1 with TRBJ2-1; 15 nucleotides match TRBD2. After removal of 6 bases from V and 6 bases from J, the junction contained 3 bases not matched to a gene. In germline, CDR1 is SQVTM, CDR2 ANQGSEA. The CDR3 length is 14 residues. CDR3 in amino acids: CSVRGLAGGNEQFF. The CDR3 coding sequence is TGCAGCGTGAGGGGACTAGCGGGAGGCAATGAGCAGTTCTTC.

CDR3 protein: CAIRRTGGLDEQFF. The CDR3 region has the DNA TGTGCCATCAGGAGGACAGGGGGCTTGGATGAGCAGTTCTTC. The chain combines TRBV10-3 with TRBJ2-1; TRBD1 agrees at 11 bases. With 6 bases clipped from V and 8 bases from J, the junction kept 6 bases outside the gene matches. The CDR3 contains 14 residues. Germline V gives CDR1 ENHRY, CDR2 SYGVKD.

This clonotype has more than one count but fewer than ten. J is TRBJ2-7 and V is TRBV28, with D perhaps matching TRBD2 (5 bases). Trimming removed 1 base from V and 6 bases from J, with 7 bases in between. This CDR3 has 12 residues. Germline loops: CDR1 MDHEN, CDR2 SYDVKM. In DNA, the CDR3 is TGTGCCAGCAGTTTATCTAGCAGCGAGCAGTACTTC. Protein: CASSLSSSEQYF.

The genes are TRBV14 and TRBJ2-3; unclear D gene. This CDR3 comprises 14 residues. V lost 3 bases and J 1 base, leaving 8 bases between the germline ends. Germline V gene data show CDR1 as SGHDN and CDR2 as FVKESK. The CDR3 DNA follows: TGTGCCAGCAGCCAGTATACGGGCACAGATACGCAGTATTTT. Residues: CASSQYTGTDTQYF.

This chain joins TRBV7-9 and TRBJ2-2; 7 positions agree with TRBD1. This CDR3 is built from 15 residues. V was pared by 5 bases and J by 1 base, with 4 bases of the junction left unmatched. Germline CDR1 SEHNR, CDR2 FQNEAQ (reference sequence). The CDR3 nucleotides read TGTGCCAGCAGCAACAGGGGCCAGAACACCGGGGAGCTGTTTTTT. Translated, it gives CASSNRGQNTGELFF.

This clonotype appeared a few times. V is TRBV5-1 and J is TRBJ2-2; the D is unclear. Germline CDR1 SGHRS, CDR2 YFSETQ. The CDR3 has 15 residues. V was clipped by 4 bases and J by 3 bases, with 13 bases between them. CDR3 sequence reads: CASSPQLTDTGELFF. The CDR3 DNA follows: TGCGCCAGCAGCCCCCAGTTAACGGACACCGGGGAGCTGTTTTTT.

The V gene is TRBV10-3, the J gene TRBJ2-7; D is possibly TRBD1 (5 bases). V lost 7 bases, J lost 2 bases, and 12 bases lay in between. The CDR3 covers 13 residues. CDR1 and CDR2 from the germline V gene are ENHRY and SYGVKD. The CDR3 reads CAITAAQAYEQYF. CDR3 sequence (DNA): TGTGCCATCACCGCCGCACAGGCCTACGAGCAGTACTTC.

The chain couples TRBV20-1 to TRBJ1-5; 7 bases line up with TRBD1. The V gene end was trimmed by 5 bases and the J gene end by 3 bases; junction bases not matched to a gene: 7. The CDR3 length is 14 residues. CDR1 and CDR2 from the germline V gene are DFQATT and SNEGSKA (reference sequence). The DNA of the CDR3 is TGCAGTGCTCAACCCGGGACAGCCAATCAGCCCCAGCATTTT. It encodes CSAQPGTANQPQHF.

The table lists this clonotype with a few counts. The chain carries TRBV20-1 and TRBJ2-6, with D uncertain. CDR1 is DFQATT, CDR2 SNEGSKA, per germline (reference sequence). There are 13 residues in the CDR3. Trimming cost V 3 bases and J 2 bases, with 5 bases left between them. This CDR3 is CSASIPGANVLTF. DNA of the CDR3: TGCAGTGCTAGTATTCCTGGGGCCAACGTCCTGACTTTC.

V gene TRBV7-8 combines with J gene TRBJ2-2; 8 positions agree with TRBD1. This CDR3 comprises 12 residues. The germline CDR1 and CDR2 sequences are SGHVS and FQNEAQ. The V gene end was trimmed by 5 bases and the J gene end by 13 bases; junction bases not matched to a gene: 6. CDR3 residues: CASSLRTGRLFF. CDR3 DNA: TGTGCCAGCAGCCTTCGGACAGGGCGGCTGTTTTTT.

The chain joins TRBV25-1 to TRBJ2-7; a weak D match, TRBD2 (7 bases). Trimming removed 2 bases at V and 4 bases at J, with 12 bases between. The CDR3 is 14 amino acids. The V gene's germline CDR1 is MGHDK and CDR2 SYGVNS. This chain's CDR3 is CASSESGTHYEQYF. The CDR3 bases are TGTGCCAGCAGTGAAAGCGGGACACATTACGAGCAGTACTTC.

This chain connects TRBV10-3 to TRBJ2-3, with D tentatively TRBD1 (6 bases). The CDR3 has 15 amino acids. Trimming removed 0 bases from V and 6 bases from J, with 13 bases in between. The germline V gene has CDR1 ENHRY and CDR2 SYGVKD. The CDR3 sequence: CAISESGTSVDTQYF. DNA of the CDR3: TGTGCCATCAGTGAGTCCGGGACATCCGTCGATACGCAGTATTTT.

The chain combines TRBV5-1 with TRBJ2-2; 9 bases align to TRBD1. Trimming took 3 bases from V and 3 from J; bases not matched to a gene: 3. The germline V gene has CDR1 SGHRS and CDR2 YFSETQ. This CDR3 spans 15 amino acids. As DNA, the CDR3 is TGCGCCAGCAGCTCACAGGGGGCTGACACCGGGGAGCTGTTTTTT. This gives the protein CASSSQGADTGELFF.

This clonotype was observed a handful of times. V and J are TRBV15 and TRBJ2-5, with 8 nucleotides matching TRBD1. The germline CDR1 and CDR2 sequences are LNHNV and YYDKDF (reference sequence). The junction had 0 bases not matched to a gene; V was cut back by 5 bases and J by 1 base. CDR3 length: 13 amino acids. The CDR3 here is CATSGTGQETQYF. The CDR3 coding sequence is TGTGCCACCAGCGGGACAGGCCAAGAGACCCAGTACTTC.

Ten or more counts support this clonotype. The chain couples TRBV20-1 to TRBJ2-3; 7 bases are a match to TRBD2. V shed 7 bases and J 0 bases; nucleotides not matched to a gene: 1. The CDR3 length is 12 residues. CDR1 and CDR2 from the germline V gene are DFQATT and SNEGSKA (reference sequence). CDR3 bases: TGCAGTGGGACTAGGAGCACAGATACGCAGTATTTT. This gives the protein CSGTRSTDTQYF.

V usage is TRBV4-3 and J usage is TRBJ2-3, with TRBD2 matching 10 bases. The CDR3 spans 15 residues. The germline CDR1 and CDR2 sequences are LGHNA and YSLEER. The V gene end was trimmed by 1 base and the J gene end by 6 bases; junction bases not matched to a gene: 4. CDR3 in amino acids: CASSQGISGGDTQYF. The CDR3 DNA reads as TGCGCCAGCAGCCAAGGAATTAGCGGGGGGGATACGCAGTATTTT.